This record concerns one T cell receptor beta chain sequence. In the authors' methods: Counts of nucleated cells, estimated from reference gene primer amplification, were obtained. Here immunoSEQ multiplex PCR was the method, and the copy in TCRdb shows in-frame clones only, minus some. That table supplies the V and J calls and clone size; D and trimming were determined from the DNA. The table shows 31,000 or so clones, with 80% to 90% occurring only once. This sample was taken from a study of blood T cell repertoires in COVID-19. Background on the study: The United States, Italy and Spain were the sources of the acute and convalescent COVID-19 samples. Nucleic acid was either cDNA or gDNA, and it came from T cells, B-cell-depleted T cells, or PBMCs.

Trimming at V came to 2 bases and at J to 1 base, leaving 4 bases not matched to a gene. Germline V CDR1 and CDR2: MNHEY, SVGAGI. CDR3 length equals 15 residues. This sequence originates from a man at least 80 years old with acute or convalescent COVID-19. The material sequenced was peripheral blood. The gene calls are TRBV6-5 and TRBJ2-5; 7 bases align to TRBD1. The CDR3 sequence: CASSYGQVSQETQYF. CDR3 DNA sequence: TGTGCCAGCAGTTACGGACAGGTCTCCCAAGAGACCCAGTACTTC.